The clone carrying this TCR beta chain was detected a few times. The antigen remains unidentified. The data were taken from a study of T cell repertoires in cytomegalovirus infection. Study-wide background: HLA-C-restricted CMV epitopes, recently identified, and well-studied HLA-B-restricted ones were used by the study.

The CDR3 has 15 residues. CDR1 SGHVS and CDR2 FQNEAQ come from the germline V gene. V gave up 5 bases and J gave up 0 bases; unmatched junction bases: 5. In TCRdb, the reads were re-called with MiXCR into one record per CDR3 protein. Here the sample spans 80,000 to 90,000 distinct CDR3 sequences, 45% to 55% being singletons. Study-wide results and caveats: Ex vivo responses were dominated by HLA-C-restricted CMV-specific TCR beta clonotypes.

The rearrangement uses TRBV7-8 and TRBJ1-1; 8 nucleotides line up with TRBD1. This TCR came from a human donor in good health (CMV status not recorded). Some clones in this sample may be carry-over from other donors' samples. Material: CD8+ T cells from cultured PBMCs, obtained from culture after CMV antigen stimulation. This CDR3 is CASSPRQGLNTEAFF. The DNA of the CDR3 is TGTGCCAGCAGCCCACGACAGGGGCTGAACACTGAAGCTTTCTTT.